The rows below give T cell receptor beta chains drawn from one sample of a study of blood T cell repertoires in COVID-19. Profiling relied on immunoSEQ multiplex PCR, and the TCRdb table lists in-frame clones only, not all of them. The table lists about 340,000 clones, roughly 90% of them singletons, with 7.3% in the top ten. The sequenced material came from peripheral blood. Every receptor here comes from a woman aged 65 to 85 with COVID-19, enrolled during active disease. Each CDR3 is given with its conserved first and last residue. D genes are given only for firm matches. The size of a clone is reported for some rows only, either as once, few or many, or as a class for expanded clones.

len: 13; v_gene: TRBV13; j_gene: TRBJ2-5; abundance: once; d_gene: TRBD1; CDR3aa: CASSFRGKKTQYF; CDR3nt: TGTGCCAGCAGCTTCAGGGGGAAAAAGACCCAGTACTTC
len: 19; v_gene: TRBV4-3; j_gene: TRBJ1-4; abundance: NA; d_gene: TRBD1; CDR3aa: CASSQEGPGGRATNEKLFF; CDR3nt: TGCGCCAGCAGCCAAGAGGGTCCAGGGGGCCGAGCAACTAATGAAAAACTGTTTTTT
len: 15; v_gene: TRBV7-2; j_gene: TRBJ1-2; abundance: NA; d_gene: NA; CDR3aa: CASSLWEGYRYGYTF; CDR3nt: TGTGCCAGCAGCTTATGGGAGGGCTATCGGTATGGCTACACCTTC
len: 13; v_gene: TRBV2; j_gene: TRBJ2-3; abundance: NA; d_gene: NA; CDR3aa: CASRAGSTDTQYF; CDR3nt: TGTGCCAGCAGGGCCGGGAGCACAGATACGCAGTATTTT
len: 13; v_gene: TRBV19; j_gene: TRBJ2-7; abundance: NA; d_gene: NA; CDR3aa: CATKDDILYEQYF; CDR3nt: TGTGCCACCAAAGATGACATCCTCTACGAGCAGTACTTC
len: 18; v_gene: TRBV7-9; j_gene: TRBJ1-6; abundance: NA; d_gene: TRBD1; CDR3aa: CASSLAFGDRLYNSPLHF; CDR3nt: TGTGCCAGCAGCTTAGCCTTTGGGGACAGACTATATAATTCACCCCTCCACTTT
len: 16; v_gene: TRBV24-1; j_gene: TRBJ2-3; abundance: NA; d_gene: TRBD1; CDR3aa: CATSDPGTGTTDTQYF; CDR3nt: TGTGCCACCAGTGATCCTGGGACAGGGACAACAGATACGCAGTATTTT
len: 12; v_gene: TRBV27; j_gene: TRBJ1-2; abundance: NA; d_gene: TRBD1; CDR3aa: CASRDRGYGYTF; CDR3nt: TGTGCCAGCCGAGACAGGGGCTATGGCTACACCTTC
len: 12; v_gene: TRBV27; j_gene: TRBJ1-2; abundance: NA; d_gene: NA; CDR3aa: CASSHREGGYTF; CDR3nt: TGTGCCAGCAGCCACAGGGAAGGAGGCTACACCTTC
len: 13; v_gene: TRBV7-8; j_gene: TRBJ1-1; abundance: NA; d_gene: NA; CDR3aa: CASSFLPGTEAFF; CDR3nt: TGTGCCAGCAGTTTTCTCCCGGGAACTGAAGCTTTCTTT
len: 14; v_gene: TRBV30; j_gene: TRBJ1-1; abundance: NA; d_gene: TRBD1; CDR3aa: CAWSRLGQGIEAFF; CDR3nt: TGTGCCTGGAGCCGCCTTGGACAGGGGATAGAAGCTTTCTTT
len: 13; v_gene: TRBV27; j_gene: TRBJ1-1; abundance: NA; d_gene: NA; CDR3aa: CASSLSRNTEAFF; CDR3nt: TGTGCCAGCAGTTTATCGAGGAACACTGAAGCTTTCTTT
len: 16; v_gene: TRBV4-3; j_gene: TRBJ1-2; abundance: NA; d_gene: NA; CDR3aa: CASSQGSAGPSYGYTF; CDR3nt: TGCGCCAGCAGCCAAGGGAGCGCGGGCCCCTCCTATGGCTACACCTTC
len: 12; v_gene: TRBV7-2; j_gene: TRBJ1-1; abundance: NA; d_gene: TRBD1; CDR3aa: CATNRGETEAFF; CDR3nt: TGTGCCACCAACAGGGGAGAAACTGAAGCTTTCTTT
len: 16; v_gene: TRBV7-8; j_gene: TRBJ2-6; abundance: NA; d_gene: TRBD2; CDR3aa: CASRGRGSSGANVLTF; CDR3nt: TGTGCCAGCAGGGGGAGGGGAAGCTCTGGGGCCAACGTCCTGACTTTC
len: 16; v_gene: TRBV30; j_gene: TRBJ1-5; abundance: NA; d_gene: NA; CDR3aa: CAWSPSGARGDQPQHF; CDR3nt: TGTGCCTGGAGTCCCTCTGGGGCCCGAGGAGACCAGCCCCAGCATTTT
len: 14; v_gene: TRBV2; j_gene: TRBJ1-4; abundance: NA; d_gene: NA; CDR3aa: CASSQALVNEKLFF; CDR3nt: TGTGCCAGCTCCCAAGCCTTAGTAAATGAAAAACTGTTTTTT